These T cell receptor beta chains were read from a single sample in a study of blood T cell repertoires in COVID-19. The repertoire was sequenced with immunoSEQ multiplex PCR; TCRdb's copy has only in-frame clones and lacks some. The sample lists 210,000 or so clones; over 75% were seen once. The sequenced sample was peripheral blood. These receptors were obtained from a woman aged 40 to 50 with acute or convalescent COVID-19. Each CDR3 is given with its conserved first and last residue. A D gene is named only where the DNA matches it firmly. Clone size, where shown, is once, few, many, or a class for clones that have expanded.

d_call,v_call,j_call,clone_size,cdr3_nt,cdr3_aa
-,TRBV6-5,TRBJ1-6,few,TGTGCCAGCAGGGGTTTACTAGTATCACCCCTCCACTTT,CASRGLLVSPLHF
TRBD1,TRBV12-5,TRBJ2-6,-,TGTGCTAGTGGTCCGCTGGGGGGACAGGGAGGCGAGGCTGGGGCCAACGTCCTGACTTTC,CASGPLGGQGGEAGANVLTF
TRBD1,TRBV5-1,TRBJ2-1,-,TGCGCCAGCAGCTTCGGGACAGCCTACAATGAGCAGTTCTTC,CASSFGTAYNEQFF
TRBD2,TRBV27,TRBJ2-5,once,TGTGCCAGCTATCCCGCGGGGGGTCCTCAAGAGACCCAGTACTTC,CASYPAGGPQETQYF
-,TRBV2,TRBJ2-2,-,TGTGCCAGCAGTGAGGTCAGGGGCCCCGGGGAGCTGTTTTTT,CASSEVRGPGELFF
TRBD1,TRBV5-6,TRBJ2-3,-,TGTGCCAGCAGTTTCCTGGACAGGGACGTGGATACGCAGTATTTT,CASSFLDRDVDTQYF
-,TRBV6-4,TRBJ2-1,-,TGTGCCAGCAGTGACCGGACGGGGGGCGGGAATGAGCAGTTCTTC,CASSDRTGGGNEQFF
-,TRBV2,TRBJ2-3,once,TGTGCCAGCAGTAATGCGGATACTAGCACAGATACGCAGTATTTT,CASSNADTSTDTQYF
TRBD1,TRBV9,TRBJ1-1,-,TGTGCCAGCAGCGCCGTAACAGGGGGCTGGACTGAAGCTTTCTTT,CASSAVTGGWTEAFF
-,TRBV18,TRBJ1-2,-,TGTGCCAGCTCTCCCCAGGGGACCCGGGATGGCTACACCTTC,CASSPQGTRDGYTF
-,TRBV21-1,TRBJ1-2,once,TGTGCCAGCAGCATACAGGGCGAAATGCTAGCTAACTATGGCTACACCTTC,CASSIQGEMLANYGYTF
-,TRBV19,TRBJ2-5,-,TGTGCCAGTAGTATTGGGGGGCAAGAGACCCAGTACTTC,CASSIGGQETQYF
-,TRBV6-5,TRBJ1-1,-,TGTGCCAGCAGTTACTCGTGGGGGGGGACGGCTGAAGCTTTCTTT,CASSYSWGGTAEAFF
-,TRBV6-1,TRBJ2-3,-,TGTGCCAGCAGTGAATGGGGGGATAGCACAGATACGCAGTATTTT,CASSEWGDSTDTQYF
TRBD2,TRBV6-5,TRBJ2-3,-,TGTGCCAGCGGGGGGGACACAGATACGCAGTATTTT,CASGGDTDTQYF
TRBD2,TRBV29-1,TRBJ2-2,once,TGCAGCGTTGTTGCGGGGGTTAACACCGGGGAGCTGTTTTTT,CSVVAGVNTGELFF
-,TRBV15,TRBJ1-4,-,TGTGCCACCAGCAGAGATCTAGGGAGGGGTGAAAAACTGTTTTTT,CATSRDLGRGEKLFF
TRBD1,TRBV5-1,TRBJ1-3,-,TGCGCCAGCAGCGTGGCCCCAGGGGGCCGAAACACCATATATTTT,CASSVAPGGRNTIYF
TRBD1,TRBV5-1,TRBJ2-1,-,TGCGCCAGCAGCCAGCGCCCGGGACAGGGGGACAATGAGCAGTTCTTC,CASSQRPGQGDNEQFF
TRBD1,TRBV2,TRBJ1-5,-,TGTGCCAGCAGTGAAGTGGAGGGGGCTCAGCCCCAGCATTTT,CASSEVEGAQPQHF
TRBD1,TRBV19,TRBJ1-1,-,TGTGCCTCAAGCCCCGGGACAGGGGCCTTCACTGAAGCTTTCTTT,CASSPGTGAFTEAFF
TRBD1,TRBV7-9,TRBJ1-1,-,TGTGCCAGCAGCGATTTAGAAGACAGGGGGTCTGAAGCTTTCTTT,CASSDLEDRGSEAFF
-,TRBV6-2/TRBV6-3,TRBJ2-5,-,TGTGCCAGCAGTTACATCCCCGCCGCGGGGGAGACCCAGTACTTC,CASSYIPAAGETQYF
TRBD2,TRBV7-3,TRBJ2-3,-,TGTGCCAGCAGCTCGGCGACAAAGGGGACTAAGTATTTT,CASSSATKGTKYF
-,TRBV14,TRBJ1-6,-,TGTGCCAGCAGCCAAGATCCCGGGGGATTCGGGAGTTCACCCCTCCACTTT,CASSQDPGGFGSSPLHF
-,TRBV13,TRBJ2-6,-,TGTGCCAGCAGCTTGGGGACTGAGGGGGCCAACGTCCTGACTTTC,CASSLGTEGANVLTF
-,TRBV19,TRBJ1-1,-,TGTGCCAGTAGCCAGACAGGGAACACTGAAGCTTTCTTT,CASSQTGNTEAFF
TRBD1,TRBV29-1,TRBJ1-1,-,TGCAGCGCTGAGGGACAGATGAACACTGAAGCTTTCTTT,CSAEGQMNTEAFF
TRBD2,TRBV4-1,TRBJ2-1,once,TGCGCCAGCAGCCAAGAGTCTCTAGCGGGGGGAGGAGGTTACAATGAGCAGTTCTTC,CASSQESLAGGGGYNEQFF
-,TRBV7-8,TRBJ1-2,-,TGTGCCAGCAGGGCGAGGACGGGAGCTAACTATGGCTACACCTTC,CASRARTGANYGYTF
TRBD1,TRBV9,TRBJ2-5,-,TGTGCCAGCAGCGTAGCCCTACCGGGACAGAAGCAAGAGACCCAGTACTTC,CASSVALPGQKQETQYF
-,TRBV27,TRBJ1-2,-,TGTGCCAGCAAATCAGGCACAAACTATGGCTACACCTTC,CASKSGTNYGYTF
-,TRBV25-1,TRBJ1-1,-,TGTGCCAGCAGTGAGCTAGGATTGGCTTTCTTT,CASSELGLAFF
TRBD1,TRBV3-1/TRBV3-2,TRBJ1-6,-,TGTGCCAGCAGCCAACGGACAGGGGCAAATAATTCACCCCTCCACTTT,CASSQRTGANNSPLHF
TRBD2,TRBV7-8,TRBJ2-2,-,TGTGCCAGCAGCTTAGGGAGAGGGCTAGCGGATCTCACCGGGGAGCTGTTTTTT,CASSLGRGLADLTGELFF
-,TRBV5-6,TRBJ2-5,-,TGTGCCAGCAGCTCGGGTGCAGGGGAGACCCAGTACTTC,CASSSGAGETQYF
-,TRBV9,TRBJ1-2,-,TGTGCCAGCAGCGCGACAGCGACCAACTATGGCTACACCTTC,CASSATATNYGYTF
-,TRBV6-4,TRBJ1-2,-,TGTGCCAGCAGCCTGTCGGGGGGGAACTATGGCTACACCTTC,CASSLSGGNYGYTF
-,TRBV18,TRBJ2-1,-,TGTGCCAGCTCACCAAGGAGGGTGGGCCCAATGGATGAGCAGTTCTTC,CASSPRRVGPMDEQFF
TRBD1,TRBV11-2,TRBJ2-1,-,TGTGCCAGCATCCCAGGGGGACAGGGGATCTACAATGAGCAGTTCTTC,CASIPGGQGIYNEQFF
-,TRBV29-1,TRBJ2-5,-,TGCAGCGTGAGGTCGGGGAGTCTAGCCGATGCGGAGACCCAGTACTTC,CSVRSGSLADAETQYF
-,TRBV7-9,TRBJ2-1,once,TGTGCCAGCAGCCCAAGCCCGGGGGGCCGCTACAATGAGCAGTTCTTC,CASSPSPGGRYNEQFF
TRBD1,TRBV28,TRBJ1-4,-,TGTGCCAGCAGTTCCATGGGACAGGGCGGGCGTGAAAAACTGTTTTTT,CASSSMGQGGREKLFF
TRBD1,TRBV5-4,TRBJ2-4,-,TGTGCCAGCAGCTTGGCCGGGACAGGGTCTATTCAGTACTTC,CASSLAGTGSIQYF
TRBD2,TRBV7-6,TRBJ2-5,-,TGTGCCAGCAGCTTAGCTCTGCGGGGGGGCCCAGAGACCCAGTACTTC,CASSLALRGGPETQYF
-,TRBV5-1,TRBJ1-4,once,TGCGCCAGCAGCTTCGGGGCAACTAATGAAAAACTGTTTTTT,CASSFGATNEKLFF
-,TRBV19,TRBJ1-2,-,TGTGCCAGTAGCGGGGGGTGGGACGCCCCGAAGGATGGCTACACCTTC,CASSGGWDAPKDGYTF
TRBD1,TRBV6-5,TRBJ1-1,-,TGTGCCAGCAGTTCCCATCTACAGGGGCTGAACACTGAAGCTTTCTTT,CASSSHLQGLNTEAFF
-,TRBV5-5,TRBJ2-3,-,TGTGCCAGCAGCCGGCTTGACAGTAGCACAGATACGCAGTATTTT,CASSRLDSSTDTQYF
-,TRBV28,TRBJ1-4,-,TGTGCCAGCAGTGGGGGAGGGCGCACACGTGAAAAACTGTTTTTT,CASSGGGRTREKLFF
TRBD1,TRBV29-1,TRBJ2-5,-,TGCAGCGCCTCCCCACAGGGGCGAGAGACCCAGTACTTC,CSASPQGRETQYF
-,TRBV27,TRBJ1-4,-,TGTGCCAGCAGCCCTAACGGGGGGACAAAACTGTTTTTT,CASSPNGGTKLFF
-,TRBV30,TRBJ1-2,-,TGTGCCTGGAGTGTCTGGAGAGGGTTAGGCTACACCTTC,CAWSVWRGLGYTF
-,TRBV9,TRBJ1-3,-,TGTGCCAGCGCTCAGGGAAACACCATATATTTT,CASAQGNTIYF
-,TRBV24-1,TRBJ1-1,-,TGTGCCACCAGTGACCCAAGACAGGCGAACACTGAAGCTTTCTTT,CATSDPRQANTEAFF
TRBD1,TRBV6-1,TRBJ1-1,-,TGTGCCAGCAGTGAAGCGTTTGGGACAGCTGAAGCTTTCTTT,CASSEAFGTAEAFF
-,TRBV3-1/TRBV3-2,TRBJ1-1,-,TGTGCCAGCAGCCAAGAACAGGTTTCCACTGAAGCTTTCTTT,CASSQEQVSTEAFF